The 20 T cell receptor beta chains in this list originate from one sample, sequenced in a study of T-cell memory formation after mild COVID-19. TCRdb re-analysed the 5' RACE reads in MiXCR, keeping a single row per CDR3 protein. The profile shows 400,000 to 500,000 distinct CDR3 sequences, around 18% of them singletons. Sequenced input: PBMCs or a T cell subset sorted from them (not recorded which). These receptors were taken from an adult woman who had mild COVID-19 (a few samples of this study predate the infection). Cell type and time point are not known.

In nucleotides, the CDR3 is TGCAGCGTTGGAAGGGGAGGAGGAGAGACCCAGTACTTC. It is translated as CSVGRGGGETQYF. The genes are TRBV29-1 and TRBJ2-5; TRBD2 might be the D (6 bases). V lost 4 bases to trimming and J lost 4 bases, with 13 bases between them. The CDR3 has 13 residues. The V gene's germline CDR1 is SQVTM and CDR2 ANQGSEA.

This clonotype was counted at least ten times. One junction end does not reproduce the germline sequence, and a read error may be involved. The rearrangement links TRBV5-1 to TRBJ1-2, with TRBD1 identical over 8 bases. CDR1 SGHRS and CDR2 YFSETQ come from the germline V gene. This CDR3 is built from 13 residues. CDR3 coding DNA: TGTGCCAGCTCTTACGACAGGGGTGGCGGCTACACCTTC. As protein: CASSYDRGGGYTF.

The J gene is TRBJ1-5, the V gene TRBV7-9; a possible D gene is TRBD1 (5 bases). Germline CDR1 SEHNR, CDR2 FQNEAQ (reference sequence). Trimming cost V 2 bases and J 10 bases, with 9 bases left between them. This CDR3 contains 12 residues. The CDR3 sequence is CASSLWQGPQHF. The CDR3 bases are TGTGCCAGCAGCTTATGGCAGGGACCCCAGCATTTT.

The sample holds a few counts of this clonotype. The chain is built from TRBV12-3 or TRBV12-4 and TRBJ2-5; 11 bases are a match to TRBD1. The length of the CDR3 is 13 residues. After removal of 6 bases from V and 6 bases from J, the junction contained 3 bases not matched to a gene. As DNA, the CDR3 is TGTGCCAGCAGGGGACAGGGGGTTAAGACCCAGTACTTC. Its protein is CASRGQGVKTQYF.

This clonotype was observed at least ten times. The chain has TRBV5-1 and TRBJ2-5, with D perhaps TRBD1 or TRBD2 (7 bases each). CDR3 size: 16 residues. The ends were cut back, 0 bases at V and 5 bases at J, with 17 bases in the middle. The germline V gene has CDR1 SGHRS and CDR2 YFSETQ. The CDR3 reads CASSLAAGQSAETQYF. In DNA form, the CDR3 reads TGCGCCAGCAGCTTGGCAGCGGGACAGTCGGCGGAGACCCAGTACTTC.

The chain recombines TRBV7-8 with TRBJ2-7; 9 bases fit TRBD2. CDR3 size: 15 residues. Germline-derived CDR1 and CDR2 are SGHVS and FQNEAQ. V dropped 5 bases and J dropped 2; count of bases not matched to a gene: 7. CDR3 nucleotides: TGTGCCAGCAGCCCCCGAGCGGGGGGAGCCTACGAGCAGTACTTC. This gives the protein CASSPRAGGAYEQYF.

This clonotype has only a few counts. This chain connects TRBV25-1 to TRBJ1-1, with 7 bases lining up with TRBD1. The CDR3 loop spans 14 amino acids. CDR1 and CDR2 from the germline V gene are MGHDK and SYGVNS. J was trimmed by 5 bases and V by 2 bases; bases with no gene match: 5. The CDR3 sequence is CASSEVQGRTEAFF. CDR3 sequence (DNA): TGTGCCAGCAGTGAAGTACAGGGGCGGACTGAAGCTTTCTTT.

J is TRBJ1-2 and V is TRBV20-1; D may be TRBD1 (6 bases). Trimming left V 3 bases short and J 0 bases short, with 14 bases between. The CDR3 runs to 15 residues. Germline V gives CDR1 DFQATT, CDR2 SNEGSKA (reference sequence). The DNA of the CDR3 is TGCAGTGCTAGGTCGGCGGGGGCTGCTAACTATGGCTACACCTTC. Translation: CSARSAGAANYGYTF.

A few counts support this clonotype. This chain uses TRBV2 with TRBJ2-1; 11 bases map to TRBD2. Germline-derived CDR1 and CDR2 are SNHLY and FYNNEI. The J segment lost 3 bases and the V segment lost 2 bases, leaving 6 bases of the junction unmatched. The length of the CDR3 is 17 residues. The CDR3: CASSESLLAGDYNEQFF. CDR3 in DNA: TGTGCCAGCAGTGAATCCCTACTAGCGGGAGACTACAATGAGCAGTTCTTC.

The J gene is TRBJ2-4, the V gene TRBV29-1; D ambiguous. The CDR3 runs 14 residues. Germline CDR1 and CDR2: SQVTM and ANQGSEA. Trimming stripped 6 bases from V and 0 bases from J, with 12 bases between. CDR3 residues: CSVMALGAKNIQYF. DNA for the CDR3: TGCAGCGTGATGGCCCTGGGAGCCAAAAACATTCAGTACTTC.

The chain uses TRBV14 and TRBJ2-7; 8 bases match TRBD2. After removal of 3 bases from V and 7 bases from J, the junction contained 14 bases not matched to a gene. Germline assignment: CDR1 SGHDN and CDR2 FVKESK. This CDR3 spans 16 amino acids. The CDR3 is CASSQVLPGGLGEQYF. The CDR3 nucleotides read TGTGCCAGCAGCCAGGTGCTACCGGGAGGGCTAGGAGAGCAGTACTTC.

This clonotype came up many times. The rearrangement uses TRBV5-5 and TRBJ1-1; D is undetermined. The CDR3 loop spans 12 amino acids. Per germline, CDR1 SGHKS and CDR2 YYEKEE (reference sequence). The V and J ends lost 5 bases and 1 base respectively, with 6 bases between them. CDR3 in DNA: TGTGCCAGCAGTTACAGGAACACTGAAGCTTTCTTT. The encoded protein is CASSYRNTEAFF.

The rearrangement uses TRBV12-3 or TRBV12-4 and TRBJ1-5, with D possibly matching TRBD1 (5 bases). There are 14 residues in the CDR3. Trimming removed 1 base from V and 7 bases from J, with 11 bases in between. The CDR3 DNA sequence: TGTGCCAGCAGTTTAGGGGGGTTCCGGCAGCCCCAGCATTTT. This translates into CASSLGGFRQPQHF.

There are many counts of this clonotype. The V gene is TRBV4-2, the J gene TRBJ2-5, with a weak D call TRBD2 (5 bases). V was shortened by 4 bases and J by 2 bases, with 14 bases between the two germline ends. CDR1 and CDR2 from the germline V gene are LGHNA and YNFKEQ. The CDR3 loop spans 15 amino acids. The CDR3 region has the DNA TGTGCCAGCAGCCGCCACCGGGGTGCTCAAGAGACCCAGTACTTC. Translating it yields CASSRHRGAQETQYF.

The genes are TRBV10-3 and TRBJ2-7; D ambiguous. V was pared by 5 bases and J by 6 bases, with 14 bases between. The CDR3 consists of 13 residues. Germline CDR1 and CDR2: ENHRY and SYGVKD. CDR3 residues: CAISTATGGEQYF. The CDR3, as DNA: TGTGCCATCAGTACGGCTACCGGCGGCGAGCAGTACTTC.

V is TRBV5-1 and J is TRBJ1-2; 7 nucleotides match TRBD1. Germline CDR1 reads SGHRS; CDR2 reads YFSETQ. CDR3 size: 15 residues. With 0 bases clipped from V and 5 bases from J, the junction kept 7 bases outside the gene matches. CDR3 bases: TGCGCCAGCAGCTTGGTTCCAGGGGGTGATTATGGCTACACCTTC. Protein product: CASSLVPGGDYGYTF.

The chain carries TRBV5-1 and TRBJ1-4; 9 bases line up with TRBD1. Germline loops: CDR1 SGHRS, CDR2 YFSETQ. The CDR3 is made up of 14 amino acids. V was clipped by 4 bases and J by 8 bases; unmatched bases: 6. The CDR3 DNA reads as TGCGCCAGCAGCCTGGGACAGGGAGGAGAAAAACTGTTTTTT. It is translated as CASSLGQGGEKLFF.

This clonotype was counted a few times. The V call is TRBV20-1, the J call TRBJ1-1, with D perhaps TRBD1 (5 bases). CDR3 length: 17 residues. In germline, CDR1 is DFQATT, CDR2 SNEGSKA (reference sequence). The germline V and J ends were trimmed by 6 bases and 0 bases, with 23 bases remaining between them. CDR3 DNA: TGCAGTGCGCATCGTATGGGGCTGCAGTATTTGAACACTGAAGCTTTCTTT. It is translated as CSAHRMGLQYLNTEAFF.

The rearrangement joins TRBV5-1 to TRBJ2-3; no reliable D call. The CDR3 length is 14 residues. Trimming pared 4 bases from V and 2 bases from J, leaving 11 bases between. Per germline, CDR1 SGHRS and CDR2 YFSETQ. The CDR3 DNA reads as TGCGCCAGCAGCCCGAAGTGGAACACAGATACGCAGTATTTT. This encodes CASSPKWNTDTQYF.

The J gene is TRBJ2-7, the V gene TRBV6-2 or TRBV6-3; D is ambiguous. The CDR3 runs 14 residues. The V gene's germline CDR1 is MNHEY and CDR2 SVGEGT. V was trimmed by 0 bases and J by 6 bases, leaving 12 bases between them. The CDR3 region has the DNA TGTGCCAGCAGTTACTCCACAGTGCGACGCGAGCAGTACTTC. Amino acid sequence: CASSYSTVRREQYF.